What follows describes a single T cell receptor (beta chain). Trimming shortened V by 2 bases and J by 4 bases, and 11 bases separated the two germline ends. The CDR3 is made up of 14 amino acids. Per the germline V gene, CDR1 is SEHNR and CDR2 is FQNEAQ (reference sequence). Each CDR3 protein is one row after TCRdb ran MiXCR on the RT-PCR reads. Of 650,000 to 800,000 distinct CDR3 sequences listed, 13% to 15% are singletons. This rearrangement joins TRBV7-9 to TRBJ1-2; a weak D match, TRBD1 (5 bases). The TCR was taken from a female donor in good health, serving as a healthy control. The sequencing input was memory CD4+ T cells from blood. DNA of the CDR3: TGTGCCAGCAGCTTACCTCGCCAGGGCTATGGCTACACCTTC. This sequence encodes CASSLPRQGYGYTF.